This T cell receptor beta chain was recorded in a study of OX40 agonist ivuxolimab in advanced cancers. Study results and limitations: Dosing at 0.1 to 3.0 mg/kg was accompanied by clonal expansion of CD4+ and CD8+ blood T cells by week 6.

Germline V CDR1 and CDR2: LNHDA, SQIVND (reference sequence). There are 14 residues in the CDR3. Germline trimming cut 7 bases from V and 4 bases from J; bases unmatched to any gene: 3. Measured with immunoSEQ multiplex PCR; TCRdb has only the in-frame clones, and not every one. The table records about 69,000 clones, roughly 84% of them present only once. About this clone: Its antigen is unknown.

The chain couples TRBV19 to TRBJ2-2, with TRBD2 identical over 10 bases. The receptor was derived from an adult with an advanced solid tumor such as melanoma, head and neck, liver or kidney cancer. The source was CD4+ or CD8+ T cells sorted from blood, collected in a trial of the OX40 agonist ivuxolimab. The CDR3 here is CASTLAGPTGELFF. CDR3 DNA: TGTGCCAGTACACTAGCGGGGCCCACCGGGGAGCTGTTTTTT.